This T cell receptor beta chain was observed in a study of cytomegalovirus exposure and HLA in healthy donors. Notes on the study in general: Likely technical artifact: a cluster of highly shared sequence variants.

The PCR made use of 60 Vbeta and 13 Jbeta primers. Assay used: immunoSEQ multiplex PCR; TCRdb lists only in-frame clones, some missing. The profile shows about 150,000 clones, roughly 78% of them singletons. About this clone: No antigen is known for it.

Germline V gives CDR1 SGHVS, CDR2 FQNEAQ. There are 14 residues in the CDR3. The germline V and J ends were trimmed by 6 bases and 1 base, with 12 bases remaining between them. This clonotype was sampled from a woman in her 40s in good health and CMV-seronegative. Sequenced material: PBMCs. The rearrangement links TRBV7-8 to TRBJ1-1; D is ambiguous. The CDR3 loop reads CASRALLSNTEAFF. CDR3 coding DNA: TGTGCCAGCAGAGCTTTGTTATCGAACACTGAAGCTTTCTTT.